This note documents a single T cell receptor beta chain sequence. The missing CDR3 end, 3 residues past where the read stops, is filled in from the germline J gene. After removal of 6 bases from V and 2 bases from J, the junction contained 3 bases not matched to a gene. CDR1 is SGHTA, CDR2 FQGNSA, per germline. CDR3 length equals 15 residues. These data originate in a study of T cells in women clearing cervical HPV infection. As for the study in general: Case blood drawn at lesion detection; control blood after infection cleared. Cases' blood sampling followed lesion detection by median about 21 weeks (90 to 200).

Method: immunoSEQ multiplex PCR; TCRdb's copy keeps in-frame clones and lacks some. The ten top clones account for 4.2%, within a sample of 25,000 to 35,000 clones. This sequence originates from a woman aged 18-70 years with a cervical HPV16 infection that either progressed to CIN3+ or cleared (not recorded which). The sample comprised blood buffy coat. The chain carries TRBV7-2 and TRBJ2-3; 12 bases line up with TRBD2. The CDR3 reads CASRRTSGDTDTQYF. The DNA read from the CDR3 is TGTGCCAGCAGGAGGACTAGCGGGGACACAGATACG.